This T cell receptor (beta chain) was found in a study of blood T cell repertoires in COVID-19. From germline, CDR1 is MNHEY and CDR2 SVGEGT. V lost 6 bases to trimming and J lost 7 bases, with 12 bases between them. CDR3 length: 12 amino acids. In the original analysis: Estimates of nucleated cell counts were drawn from the amplification of reference gene primers. Here immunoSEQ multiplex PCR was the method, and the copy in TCRdb shows in-frame clones only, minus some. The V and J calls and the clone size are those of that table, but D and trimming were determined from the DNA. Of 110,000 or so clones listed, about 75% were seen once; the top ten hold 15% to 20%.

The origin of this receptor is a woman aged 70 to 79 with acute or convalescent COVID-19. This chain links TRBV6-2 or TRBV6-3 with TRBJ1-1; D is uncertain. Specimen: peripheral blood. CDR3 loop: CASSTGALEAFF. The CDR3 nucleotides read TGTGCCAGCAGCACGGGAGCACTTGAAGCTTTCTTT.